A selection of T cell receptor beta chains follows, all from one sample in a study of blood T cell repertoires in COVID-19. Produced via immunoSEQ multiplex PCR; TCRdb's table is partial and in-frame only. This table has some 19,000 clones, approximately 92% appearing once. Sequencing was performed on peripheral blood. The receptors here all came from a man aged 55 to 70 with active COVID-19. The CDR3 runs from the conserved cysteine through the conserved F or W. The D gene is left open where the match is weak. Some rows mark clone size as missing; the rest say once, few, many or name a class of expanded clone.

J: TRBJ1-2
V: TRBV4-2
D: -
size: -
CDR3: CASSQGEDEGDYGYTF
DNA: TGTGCCAGCAGCCAAGGAGAGGATGAGGGGGACTATGGCTACACCTTC

J: TRBJ2-2
V: TRBV4-3
D: -
size: -
CDR3: CASSQDSGWTGELFF
DNA: TGCGCCAGCAGCCAAGACTCAGGGTGGACCGGGGAGCTGTTTTTT

J: TRBJ1-2
V: TRBV2
D: TRBD1
size: -
CDR3: CASSEALRTGVGYTF
DNA: TGTGCCAGCAGTGAAGCGCTTCGAACAGGGGTTGGCTACACCTTC

J: TRBJ2-1
V: TRBV5-4
D: -
size: -
CDR3: CASDGSEGFDEQFF
DNA: TGTGCCAGCGATGGGAGTGAAGGCTTCGATGAGCAGTTCTTC

J: TRBJ1-2
V: TRBV10-3
D: -
size: -
CDR3: CAIRGAQGGYTF
DNA: TGTGCCATTCGCGGGGCCCAAGGGGGCTACACCTTC

J: TRBJ2-2
V: TRBV13
D: -
size: -
CDR3: CASSLFVASGELFF
DNA: TGTGCCAGCAGTTTATTCGTGGCCTCCGGGGAGCTGTTTTTT

J: TRBJ2-7
V: TRBV24-1
D: -
size: -
CDR3: CATSRRTFPSYEQYF
DNA: TGTGCCACCAGCCGGAGGACTTTCCCCTCCTACGAGCAGTACTTC

J: TRBJ1-1
V: TRBV7-3
D: -
size: -
CDR3: CASSLEGGYTEAFF
DNA: TGTGCCAGCAGCTTAGAGGGAGGATACACTGAAGCTTTCTTT

J: TRBJ1-5
V: TRBV30
D: -
size: -
CDR3: CAWSVGQGGQPQHF
DNA: TGTGCCTGGAGTGTCGGCCAGGGAGGGCAGCCCCAGCATTTT

J: TRBJ1-1
V: TRBV6-5
D: -
size: -
CDR3: CASSYDGETEAFF
DNA: TGTGCCAGCAGTTACGATGGGGAGACTGAAGCTTTCTTT

J: TRBJ2-3
V: TRBV5-4
D: TRBD2
size: -
CDR3: CASRLGRADTQYF
DNA: TGTGCCAGCAGACTCGGGAGGGCGGATACGCAGTATTTT

J: TRBJ2-1
V: TRBV7-9
D: -
size: -
CDR3: CASSRTLGVHEQFF
DNA: TGTGCCAGCAGCCGGACCCTAGGGGTCCATGAGCAGTTCTTC

J: TRBJ2-1
V: TRBV6-5
D: -
size: once
CDR3: CASSSPSSYNEQFF
DNA: TGTGCCAGCAGTTCCCCGAGCTCCTACAATGAGCAGTTCTTC

J: TRBJ2-2
V: TRBV19
D: -
size: -
CDR3: CASSIGHFTGELFF
DNA: TGTGCCAGTAGTATCGGACATTTTACCGGGGAGCTGTTTTTT

J: TRBJ2-7
V: TRBV7-2
D: TRBD2
size: -
CDR3: CASSSPRGGGRAPYEQYF
DNA: TGTGCCAGCAGCTCCCCCCGGGGCGGCGGGAGGGCCCCCTACGAGCAGTACTTC

J: TRBJ2-3
V: TRBV21-1
D: -
size: -
CDR3: CASSKNRQGEGDTQYF
DNA: TGTGCCAGCAGCAAGAATAGACAGGGGGAGGGAGATACGCAGTATTTT

J: TRBJ2-7
V: TRBV2
D: TRBD2
size: -
CDR3: CASSRTSGSYEQYF
DNA: TGTGCCAGCAGTCGGACTAGCGGGAGTTACGAGCAGTACTTC

J: TRBJ2-5
V: TRBV28
D: TRBD2
size: -
CDR3: CASSSSGGARETQYF
DNA: TGTGCCAGCAGTTCAAGCGGGGGGGCACGAGAGACCCAGTACTTC

J: TRBJ2-1
V: TRBV7-6
D: -
size: -
CDR3: CASSSVLMIGGTEQFF
DNA: TGTGCCAGCAGCTCCGTCCTGATGATCGGGGGTACTGAGCAGTTCTTC

J: TRBJ1-3
V: TRBV5-4
D: -
size: few
CDR3: CASSLGRQRSGNTIYF
DNA: TGTGCCAGCAGCTTGGGCAGGCAACGCTCTGGAAACACCATATATTTT

J: TRBJ2-3
V: TRBV24-1
D: -
size: -
CDR3: CGVGGGGDTQYF
DNA: TGTGGTGTAGGGGGAGGGGGTGATACGCAGTATTTT

J: TRBJ2-7
V: TRBV6-5
D: -
size: -
CDR3: CASRREAPYEQYF
DNA: TGTGCCAGCCGTCGTGAGGCTCCCTACGAGCAGTACTTC

J: TRBJ1-1
V: TRBV5-6
D: TRBD1
size: -
CDR3: CASSLGQGRITEAFF
DNA: TGTGCCAGCAGCTTAGGACAGGGGAGGATCACTGAAGCTTTCTTT

J: TRBJ2-3
V: TRBV11-3
D: TRBD2
size: -
CDR3: CASSPVSAGAIPDTQYF
DNA: TGTGCCAGCAGCCCGGTGTCTGCGGGAGCCATCCCAGATACGCAGTATTTT